The 4 T cell receptor beta chains below were found in one sample sequenced in a study of post-analysis software for immune sequencing data. Unique molecular identifiers were present in the TCR beta cDNA libraries. MiXCR, applied by TCRdb to the PCR reads, yields one record per CDR3 protein. Counted here are 450,000 or so distinct CDR3 sequences, around 40% occurring once; the ten biggest clones make up about 12%. Study-level results: Patients showed TRBV5-6, TRBV5-1 and TRBV20-1 among 4 or 5 TRBV segments more frequent than in controls.

Their antigens are not known. The sequencing sample was made of blood. The receptors shown here come from a girl between 10 and 17 years old with multiple sclerosis.

The sample holds a few counts of this clonotype. The J gene is TRBJ1-6, the V gene TRBV20-1, with D maybe TRBD1 (5 bases). Germline lookup yields CDR1 DFQATT and CDR2 SNEGSKA (reference sequence). The CDR3 covers 15 residues. V dropped 1 base and J dropped 2 bases, with 9 bases sitting between them. This CDR3 is CSARVGGAYNSPLHF. CDR3 bases: TGCAGTGCTAGAGTAGGAGGGGCCTATAATTCACCCCTCCACTTT.

This chain connects TRBV12-3 or TRBV12-4 to TRBJ2-7; tentatively, D is TRBD2 (6 bases). The CDR3 covers 13 residues. V was pared by 6 bases and J by 2 bases, with 11 bases between. The CDR3 DNA follows: TGTGCCAGCAGGACGACTAGAACCTACGAGCAGTACTTC. Translation gives CASRTTRTYEQYF.

This clonotype was observed a few times. The chain has TRBV2 and TRBJ2-1, with 10 bases fitting TRBD1. J was trimmed by 5 bases and V by 8 bases; bases with no gene match: 9. Germline loops: CDR1 SNHLY, CDR2 FYNNEI. The CDR3 consists of 15 residues. In nucleotides, the CDR3 is TGTGCCAGCCCAAAGGGACAGGGGTCAAACAATGAGCAGTTCTTC. Encoded protein: CASPKGQGSNNEQFF.

The chain carries TRBV20-1 and TRBJ2-1, with 8 bases aligning to TRBD2. V was pared by 5 bases and J by 5 bases, with 5 bases of the junction left unmatched. This CDR3 comprises 13 residues. CDR1 DFQATT and CDR2 SNEGSKA come from the germline V gene (reference sequence). CDR3 region: CSAPTSDNNEQFF. The DNA of the CDR3 is TGCAGTGCTCCGACTAGCGACAACAATGAGCAGTTCTTC.